This is a list of T cell receptor beta chains from one sample in a study of T cell responses to AZD1222 COVID-19 vaccine. Some clones are missing from TCRdb's copy, which holds only in-frame ones; the method was immunoSEQ multiplex PCR. The sample comprises about 110,000 clones, just under 95% of which are singletons, and less than 2.5% rests with the top ten. The sample in question was peripheral blood, obtained 28 days after the second AZD1222 dose. The source of these receptors is an adult who received the AZD1222 COVID-19 vaccine. Each CDR3 is given with its conserved first and last residue. A D gene is named only where the DNA matches it firmly. The listing skips clone size in some rows; elsewhere it reads once, few, many or a size class.

TRBV5-4,TRBD1,-,TRBJ2-3,TGTGCCAGCAACTCTAAAGGACAGGTGGAAGGAGATACGCAGTATTTT,CASNSKGQVEGDTQYF
TRBV7-2,TRBD1,-,TRBJ2-5,TGTGCCAGCAGCACGGGACAGGCGTACCAAGAGACCCAGTACTTC,CASSTGQAYQETQYF
TRBV2,-,-,TRBJ1-2,TGTGCCAGCAGTGATAATCGGGGAATGGAGGGCTACACCTTC,CASSDNRGMEGYTF
TRBV4-3,-,-,TRBJ1-2,TGCGCCAGCAGCCAAGTTGGGGCCAAACAGGTCTATGGCTACACCTTC,CASSQVGAKQVYGYTF
TRBV30,-,-,TRBJ1-2,TGTGCCTGGAGTAATAACTATGGCTACACCTTC,CAWSNNYGYTF
TRBV4-3,-,-,TRBJ2-7,TGCGCCAGCAGCCAAGACTATAAATGGGAAAGGGAGCAGTACTTC,CASSQDYKWEREQYF
TRBV14,-,-,TRBJ2-7,TGTGCCAGCAGCGCAGGGAGTGGACTATACGAGCAGTACTTC,CASSAGSGLYEQYF
TRBV3-1/TRBV3-2,-,-,TRBJ1-3,TGTGCCAGCAGCCAAGGGTTTTCCAACTCTGGAAACACCATATATTTT,CASSQGFSNSGNTIYF
TRBV19,-,-,TRBJ1-4,TGTGCCAGTTCGGACACTAATGAAAAACTGTTTTTT,CASSDTNEKLFF
TRBV5-1,TRBD1,-,TRBJ1-1,TGCGCCAGCAGCTCGCAGGGGGCGGTGAGCACTGAAGCTTTCTTT,CASSSQGAVSTEAFF
TRBV2,-,-,TRBJ1-4,TGTGCCAGCAGTGAATACTCAGAATTGGAACTGTTTTTT,CASSEYSELELFF
TRBV6-5,-,-,TRBJ2-3,TGTGCCAGCAGTTCGGGGGGCGAGTTTCCGCAGTATTTT,CASSSGGEFPQYF
TRBV29-1,TRBD2,-,TRBJ2-5,TGCAGCGGTAGCGGGGGGCCCTCCCAAGAGACCCAGTACTTC,CSGSGGPSQETQYF
TRBV5-6,TRBD2,-,TRBJ2-5,TGTGCCAGCAGCCCGCGGTTAGCGGGGGGTCAAGAGACCCAGTACTTC,CASSPRLAGGQETQYF
TRBV7-9,TRBD1,-,TRBJ1-4,TGTGCCAGCAGCCGGGACAGGCGAAGTGAAAAACTGTTTTTT,CASSRDRRSEKLFF
TRBV18,-,-,TRBJ1-4,TGTGCCAGCTCACCTTCAGGGTTTGCAACTAATGAAAAACTGTTTTTT,CASSPSGFATNEKLFF
TRBV3-1/TRBV3-2,TRBD2,-,TRBJ2-3,TGTGCCAGCAGCCTCAGGGGCGGGGGGGATACGCAGTATTTT,CASSLRGGGDTQYF
TRBV3-1/TRBV3-2,-,-,TRBJ1-2,TGTGCCAGCAGCCAAGATAGTGGGACCTCGACTGGCTACACCTTC,CASSQDSGTSTGYTF
TRBV2,-,-,TRBJ1-4,TGTGCCAGCCGGATACTCAGAACAACTAATGAAAAACTGTTTTTT,CASRILRTTNEKLFF
TRBV11-2,TRBD1,-,TRBJ1-6,TGTGCCAGCAGCTTAGATCCGAGACAGGGAGGTTCACCCCTCCACTTT,CASSLDPRQGGSPLHF
TRBV18,-,-,TRBJ2-5,TGTGCCAGCTCACCACCCCAGGGCGGGGAGACCCAGTACTTC,CASSPPQGGETQYF
TRBV2,TRBD1,once,TRBJ2-7,TGTGCCAGCAGGAGACAGGGGGGAGTCTTCGAGCAGTACTTC,CASRRQGGVFEQYF
TRBV4-2,-,-,TRBJ2-1,TGTGCCAGCAGCCAAGATCACCCAGACGGGTTCTACAATGAGCAGTTCTTC,CASSQDHPDGFYNEQFF
TRBV7-2,-,-,TRBJ1-5,TGTGCCAGCAGCTCTAAAGCAGGGTATAATCAGCCCCAGCATTTT,CASSSKAGYNQPQHF
TRBV24-1,-,-,TRBJ2-7,TGTGCCACCAGTGATTCGAGGGCAGGGGGGTTCTCCTACGAGCAGTACTTC,CATSDSRAGGFSYEQYF